The 20 T cell receptor beta chains given below trace back to one sample, sequenced in a study of blood T cell repertoires in COVID-19. Measured with immunoSEQ multiplex PCR; TCRdb has only the in-frame clones, and not every one. The table records about 200,000 clones, 85% to 90% of them present only once. Sample: PBMCs or T cells enriched from blood (not recorded which). The receptors shown here come from a man aged 25-40 years who had recovered from COVID-19.

J is TRBJ1-3 and V is TRBV9; unclear D gene. V shed 3 bases and J shed 0 bases, with 10 bases lying between them. This CDR3 has 15 amino acids. Germline V gene sequence: CDR1 SGDLS, CDR2 YYNGEE. CDR3 sequence (DNA): TGTGCCAGCAGCGGCGCGGGCGCCTCTGGAAACACCATATATTTT. As protein: CASSGAGASGNTIYF.

This clone was observed once. The J gene is TRBJ1-1, the V gene TRBV5-4; 8 bases fit TRBD1. V lost 4 bases and J lost 4; bases outside the gene matches: 6. The CDR3 covers 14 residues. Germline CDR1 and CDR2: SGHNT and YYREEE (reference sequence). CDR3 nucleotide sequence: TGTGCCAGCAGCCAGACAGGGGAGGCCACTGAAGCTTTCTTT. It encodes CASSQTGEATEAFF.

This chain joins TRBV2 and TRBJ1-2; TRBD1 matches 9 bases. In germline, CDR1 is SNHLY, CDR2 FYNNEI. This CDR3 comprises 14 residues. Unmatched junction bases numbered 8, after V lost 6 bases and J lost 6 bases. CDR3 coding DNA: TGTGCCAGCAGCCCGACGGACAGGGGAAATGGCTACACCTTC. Protein sequence: CASSPTDRGNGYTF.

This rearrangement joins TRBV11-2 to TRBJ2-2, with TRBD1 as a possible D gene (6 bases). This CDR3 comprises 13 residues. Trimming took 6 bases from V and 8 from J, leaving 13 bases between them. Germline CDR1 and CDR2: SGHAT and FQNNGV. In DNA, the CDR3 is TGTGCCAGCAGTAGTACAGGGTTGGGGGAGCTGTTTTTT. Translation gives CASSSTGLGELFF.

The table lists this clone with a few counts. This chain uses TRBV24-1 with TRBJ2-5; TRBD2 matches 10 bases. The ends lost 4 bases at V and 4 bases at J; junction bases unmatched: 5. CDR3 length: 15 amino acids. Germline V CDR1 and CDR2: KGHDR, SFDVKD. The CDR3 region is CATSETAGGAETQYF. CDR3 DNA sequence: TGTGCCACCAGTGAGACAGCGGGAGGGGCAGAGACCCAGTACTTC.

This rearrangement joins TRBV4-3 to TRBJ1-4, with 8 bases that match TRBD1. Germline CDR1 and CDR2: LGHNA and YSLEER. The CDR3 length is 14 residues. The junction had 2 bases not matched to a gene; V was cut back by 3 bases and J by 5 bases. Here the CDR3 DNA reads TGCGCCAGCAGCCAGGACAGGGCAAATGAAAAACTGTTTTTT. It codes for CASSQDRANEKLFF.

CDR3 in amino acids: CASSLAGSLSYEQYF. The CDR3 DNA reads TGTGCCAGCAGCTTAGCTGGGAGCCTCTCCTACGAGCAGTACTTC. V usage is TRBV7-2 and J usage is TRBJ2-7; maybe TRBD2 (5 bases). V was trimmed by 0 bases and J by 0 bases, leaving 9 bases between them. The germline V gene encodes CDR1 SGHTA and CDR2 FQGNSA. This CDR3 region has 15 residues.

The genes are TRBV6-5 and TRBJ2-1; 13 bases fit TRBD2. With V trimmed by 2 bases and J by 7 bases, 2 bases remained unmatched. CDR3 size: 15 residues. CDR1 and CDR2 (germline): MNHEY, SVGAGI. CDR3: CASSYKTSGGNEQFF. The DNA for the CDR3 is TGTGCCAGCAGTTACAAGACTAGCGGGGGGAATGAGCAGTTCTTC.

The rearrangement uses TRBV30 and TRBJ2-2; D gene uncertain. Per germline, CDR1 GTSNPN and CDR2 SVGIG (reference sequence). V dropped 1 base and J dropped 3 bases, with 9 bases sitting between them. The length of the CDR3 is 14 residues. CDR3 coding DNA: TGTGCCTGGAGTGGAGAAGGAGACACCGGGGAGCTGTTTTTT. It yields the protein CAWSGEGDTGELFF.

The gene calls are TRBV5-4 and TRBJ2-7; 8 bases are a match to TRBD2. J gave up 3 bases and V 4 bases, and 3 bases lay outside the gene matches. The CDR3 runs to 13 residues. CDR1 and CDR2 (germline): SGHNT, YYREEE (reference sequence). The CDR3 DNA reads TGTGCCAGCAGCCCGGCGGGAGGCTACGAGCAGTACTTC. Translation: CASSPAGGYEQYF.

The chain couples TRBV18 to TRBJ1-1; 9 bases are a match to TRBD1. The CDR3 has 14 amino acids. CDR1 is KGHSH, CDR2 LQKENI, per germline. V was clipped by 4 bases and J by 1 base; unmatched bases: 1. The CDR3 DNA reads as TGTGCCAGCTCACAACAGGGGGCGAACACTGAAGCTTTCTTT. Residues: CASSQQGANTEAFF.

The chain joins TRBV5-8 to TRBJ1-1, with 7 bases lining up with TRBD1. This CDR3 contains 20 residues. Per the germline V gene, CDR1 is SGHTS and CDR2 is YDEGEE. V lost 1 base, J lost 3 bases, and 21 bases stayed unmatched. DNA of the CDR3: TGTGCCAGCAGCTTGCATTTATTCGGTCACAGGGTCAGGGGGGACACTGAAGCTTTCTTT. It codes for CASSLHLFGHRVRGDTEAFF.

The V gene is TRBV6-5, the J gene TRBJ1-1, with D tentatively TRBD1 (6 bases). The V gene lost 0 bases and the J gene lost 5 bases, with 16 bases spanning the gap. CDR1 and CDR2 from the germline V gene are MNHEY and SVGAGI. The length of the CDR3 is 16 residues. The CDR3 is CASSYSKGEWETEAFF. CDR3 DNA sequence: TGTGCCAGCAGTTACTCAAAGGGGGAGTGGGAGACTGAAGCTTTCTTT.

This chain connects TRBV6-1 to TRBJ1-1; a possible D gene is TRBD1 (6 bases). The CDR3 has 15 amino acids. CDR1 is MNHNS, CDR2 SASEGT, per germline. V was shortened by 4 bases and J by 0 bases, with 12 bases between the two germline ends. The CDR3 protein is CASSVAGTLNTEAFF. In DNA, the CDR3 is TGTGCCAGCAGTGTAGCCGGGACATTGAACACTGAAGCTTTCTTT.

The gene calls are TRBV6-5 and TRBJ1-6; 11 positions match TRBD1. The CDR3 is 16 amino acids. CDR1 and CDR2 (germline): MNHEY, SVGAGI. The ends lost 2 bases at V and 6 bases at J; junction bases unmatched: 3. The CDR3 nucleotides read TGTGCCAGCAGTTACGCCGGGACAGGGGGTAATTCACCCCTCCACTTT. Translation: CASSYAGTGGNSPLHF.

The V call is TRBV7-9, the J call TRBJ2-7; 7 bases agree with TRBD2. The CDR3 spans 15 residues. Per germline, CDR1 SEHNR and CDR2 FQNEAQ (reference sequence). After removal of 4 bases from V and 4 bases from J, the junction contained 10 bases not matched to a gene. The CDR3 region is CASSSARLAQYEQYF. The CDR3 nucleotides are TGTGCCAGCAGCTCAGCCAGACTAGCCCAGTACGAGCAGTACTTC.

This clone has only a few counts. V gene TRBV14 combines with J gene TRBJ2-1, with TRBD1 identical over 8 bases. The junction had 18 bases not matched to a gene; V was cut back by 4 bases and J by 7 bases. Per the germline V gene, CDR1 is SGHDN and CDR2 is FVKESK. The CDR3 has 18 residues. Here the CDR3 reads CASSPRPYTTGDGNEQFF. In nucleotides, the CDR3 is TGTGCCAGCAGCCCACGACCCTATACGACAGGGGATGGGAATGAGCAGTTCTTC. Combining the CDR3 with reference TRBV14 and TRBJ2-1 gives the whole variable domain EAGVTQFPSHSVIEKGQTVTLRCDPISGHDNLYWYRRVMGKEIKFLLHFVKESKQDESGMPNNRFLAERTGGTYSTLKVQPAELEDSGVYFCASSPRPYTTGDGNEQFFGPGTRLTVL.

The J gene is TRBJ2-2, the V gene TRBV7-6; D uncertain. V lost 4 bases to trimming and J lost 5 bases, with 17 bases between them. Per the germline V gene, CDR1 is SGHVS and CDR2 is FNYEAQ. The CDR3 has 16 residues. The CDR3 region has the DNA TGTGCCAGCAGCTCCATAGGCGGCTCTTTGACCGGGGAGCTGTTTTTT. This codes for CASSSIGGSLTGELFF.

The rearrangement joins TRBV30 to TRBJ1-1; D might be TRBD1 (6 bases). The V end was cut by 3 bases, the J end by 7 bases, with 15 bases between. This CDR3 has 13 amino acids. Germline V gene lookup returns CDR1 GTSNPN and CDR2 SVGIG (reference sequence). CDR3 amino acids: CAWRAGALFEAFF. CDR3 nucleotide sequence: TGTGCCTGGAGAGCGGGGGCTCTTTTTGAAGCTTTCTTT.

This chain joins TRBV5-8 and TRBJ2-1, with 9 bases identical to TRBD2. Germline CDR1 reads SGHTS; CDR2 reads YDEGEE. The junction had 10 bases not matched to a gene; V was cut back by 4 bases and J by 5 bases. CDR3 length: 16 residues. The CDR3 is CASSPTSSGADNEQFF. DNA for the CDR3: TGTGCCAGCAGCCCCACCTCTAGCGGGGCCGACAATGAGCAGTTCTTC.